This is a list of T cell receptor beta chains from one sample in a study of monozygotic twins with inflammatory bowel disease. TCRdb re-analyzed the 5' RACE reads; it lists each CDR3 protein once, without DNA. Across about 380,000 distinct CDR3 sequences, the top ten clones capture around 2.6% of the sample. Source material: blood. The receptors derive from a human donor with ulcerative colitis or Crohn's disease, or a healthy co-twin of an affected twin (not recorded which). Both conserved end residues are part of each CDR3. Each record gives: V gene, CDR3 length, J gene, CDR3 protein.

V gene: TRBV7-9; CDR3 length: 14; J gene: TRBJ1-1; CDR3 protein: CASSSYRGPTEAFF
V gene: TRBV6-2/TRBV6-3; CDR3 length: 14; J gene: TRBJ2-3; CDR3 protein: CASRPLGAGDTQYF
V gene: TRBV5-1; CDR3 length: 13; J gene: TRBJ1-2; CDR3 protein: CASSNGGNYGYTF
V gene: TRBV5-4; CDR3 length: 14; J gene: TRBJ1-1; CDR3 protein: CASSLGGTGTEAFF
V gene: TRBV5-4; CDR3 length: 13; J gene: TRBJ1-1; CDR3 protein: CASSPGFRPEAFF
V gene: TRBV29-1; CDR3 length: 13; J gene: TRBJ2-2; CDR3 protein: CSVGRGNTGELFF
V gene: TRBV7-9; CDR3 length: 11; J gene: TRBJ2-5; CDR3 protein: CASRLQETQYF
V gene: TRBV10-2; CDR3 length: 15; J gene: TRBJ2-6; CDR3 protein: CASSVQGGGANVLTF
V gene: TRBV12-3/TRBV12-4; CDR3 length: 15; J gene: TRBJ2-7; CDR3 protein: CASSFGRGQENEQYF
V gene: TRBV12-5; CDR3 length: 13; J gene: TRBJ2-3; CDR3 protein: CASALIGGDTQYF
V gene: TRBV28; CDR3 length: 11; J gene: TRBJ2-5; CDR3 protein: CASDSLETQYF
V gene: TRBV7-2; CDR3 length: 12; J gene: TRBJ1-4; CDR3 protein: CASSLVGSQLFF
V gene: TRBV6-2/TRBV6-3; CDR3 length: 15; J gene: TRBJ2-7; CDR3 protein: CASSPGTGESYEQYF
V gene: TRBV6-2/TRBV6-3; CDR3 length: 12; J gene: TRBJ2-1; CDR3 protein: CGSRGSYNEQFF
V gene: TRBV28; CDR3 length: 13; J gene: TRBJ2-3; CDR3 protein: CASGITVSDTQYF
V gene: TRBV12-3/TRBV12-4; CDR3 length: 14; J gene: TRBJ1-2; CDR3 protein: CASSLRGGLNGYTF
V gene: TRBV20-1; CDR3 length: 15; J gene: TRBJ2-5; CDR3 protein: CSAQIIRVVTETQYF
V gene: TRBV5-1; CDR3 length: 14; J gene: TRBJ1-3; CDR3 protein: CASSLEGTGNTIYF
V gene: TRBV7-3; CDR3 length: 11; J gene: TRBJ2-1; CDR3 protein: CASSGGYEQFF
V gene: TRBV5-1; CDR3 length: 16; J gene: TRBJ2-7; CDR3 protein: CAGSLVAEWTSSEQYF
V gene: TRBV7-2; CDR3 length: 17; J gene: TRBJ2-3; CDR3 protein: CASSRTPGTRKSDTQYF
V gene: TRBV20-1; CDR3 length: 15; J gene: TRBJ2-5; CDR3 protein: CSAREDSGGGETQYF
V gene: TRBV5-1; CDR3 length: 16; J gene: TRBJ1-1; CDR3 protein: CASSLEAGGLSTEAFF
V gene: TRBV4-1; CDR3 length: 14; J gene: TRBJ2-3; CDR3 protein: CASSQIGSADTQYF
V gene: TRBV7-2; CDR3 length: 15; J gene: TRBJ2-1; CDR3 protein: CASSLAGTVGNEQFF
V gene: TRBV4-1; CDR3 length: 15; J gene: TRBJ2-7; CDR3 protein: CASSPPPGLGREQYF